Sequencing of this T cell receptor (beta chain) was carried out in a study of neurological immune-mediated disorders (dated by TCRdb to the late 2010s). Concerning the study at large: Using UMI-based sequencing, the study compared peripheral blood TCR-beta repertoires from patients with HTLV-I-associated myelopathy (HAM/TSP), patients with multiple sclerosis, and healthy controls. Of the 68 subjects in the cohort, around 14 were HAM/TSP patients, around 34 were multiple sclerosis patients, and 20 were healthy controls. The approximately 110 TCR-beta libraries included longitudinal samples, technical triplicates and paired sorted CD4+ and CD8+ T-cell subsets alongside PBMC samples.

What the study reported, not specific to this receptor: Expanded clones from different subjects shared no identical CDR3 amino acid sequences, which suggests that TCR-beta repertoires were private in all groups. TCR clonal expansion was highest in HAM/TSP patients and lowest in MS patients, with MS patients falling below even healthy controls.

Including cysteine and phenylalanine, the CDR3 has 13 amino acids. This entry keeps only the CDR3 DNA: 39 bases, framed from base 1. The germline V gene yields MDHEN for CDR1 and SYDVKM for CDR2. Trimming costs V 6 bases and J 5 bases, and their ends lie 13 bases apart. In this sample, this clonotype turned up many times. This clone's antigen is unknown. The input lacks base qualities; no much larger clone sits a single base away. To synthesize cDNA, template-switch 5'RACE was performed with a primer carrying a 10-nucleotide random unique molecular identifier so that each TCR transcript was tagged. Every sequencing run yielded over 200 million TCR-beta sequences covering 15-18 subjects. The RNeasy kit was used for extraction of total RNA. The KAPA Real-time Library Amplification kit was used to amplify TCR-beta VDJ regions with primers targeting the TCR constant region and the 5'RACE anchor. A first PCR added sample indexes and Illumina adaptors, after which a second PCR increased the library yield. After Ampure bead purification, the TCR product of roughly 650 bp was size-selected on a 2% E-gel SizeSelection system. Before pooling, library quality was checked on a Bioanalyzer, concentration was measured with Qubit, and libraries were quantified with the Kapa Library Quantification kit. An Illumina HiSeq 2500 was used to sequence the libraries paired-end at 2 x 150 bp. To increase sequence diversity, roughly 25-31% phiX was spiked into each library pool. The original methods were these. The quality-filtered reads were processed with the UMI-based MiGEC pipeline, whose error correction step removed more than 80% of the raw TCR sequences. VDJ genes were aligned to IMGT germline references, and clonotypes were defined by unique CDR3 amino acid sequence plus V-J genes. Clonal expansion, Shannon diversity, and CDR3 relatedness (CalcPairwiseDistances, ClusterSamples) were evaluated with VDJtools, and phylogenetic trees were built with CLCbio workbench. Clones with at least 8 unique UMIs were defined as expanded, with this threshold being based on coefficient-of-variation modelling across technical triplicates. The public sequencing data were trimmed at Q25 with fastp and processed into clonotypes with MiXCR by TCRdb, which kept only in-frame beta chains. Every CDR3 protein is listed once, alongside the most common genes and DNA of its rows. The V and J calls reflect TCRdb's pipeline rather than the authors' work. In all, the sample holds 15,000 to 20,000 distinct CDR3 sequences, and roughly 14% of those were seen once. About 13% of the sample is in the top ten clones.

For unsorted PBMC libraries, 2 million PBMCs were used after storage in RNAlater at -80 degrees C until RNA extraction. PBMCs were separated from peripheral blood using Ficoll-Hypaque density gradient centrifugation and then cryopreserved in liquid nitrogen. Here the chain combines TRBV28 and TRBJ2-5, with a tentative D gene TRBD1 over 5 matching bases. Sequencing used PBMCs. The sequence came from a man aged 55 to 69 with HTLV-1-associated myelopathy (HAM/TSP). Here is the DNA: TGTGCCAGCAGCCGGCTCGCAGGGGAGACCCAGTACTTC. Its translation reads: CASSRLAGETQYF.